The 2 T cell receptor beta chains below were found in one sample sequenced in a study of molecular identifiers for immune sequencing clone quantification. TCRdb ran MiXCR on the PCR reads and lists one entry per CDR3 protein. The table includes approximately 550,000 distinct CDR3 sequences, over 20% detected once. Sequencing input: naive CD8+ T cells from blood, with Jurkat cell RNA spiked in. Documented subset: FACS-sorted CD8+CD4-CCR7+CD45RA+ naive T cells. The source of these receptors is a human donor in good health. Some libraries in this study had Jurkat cell RNA spiked in.

This clonotype was picked up many times. This chain joins TRBV19 and TRBJ2-1; TRBD2 aligns across 11 bases. Per the germline V gene, CDR1 is LNHDA and CDR2 is SQIVND (reference sequence). CDR3 length equals 13 residues. The V and J ends lost 9 bases and 9 bases, in that order; junction bases with no gene match: 7. The CDR3: CASSPGLAGEQFF. The CDR3 DNA is TGTGCCAGCAGCCCCGGACTAGCGGGTGAGCAGTTCTTC.

Concerning this clonotype: A single base separates this from a much larger clone, so it may be a read error. Because the CDR3 is missing its conserved closing phenylalanine or tryptophan, this is likely a read error. This sequence joins TRBV15 and TRBJ2-3, with a tentative D call TRBD2 (5 bases). Germline V gene data show CDR1 as LNHNV and CDR2 as YYDKDF (reference sequence). This CDR3 is built from 15 residues. V lost 0 bases and J lost 4, with 11 bases in between. CDR3 DNA sequence: TGTGCCACCAGCAGAGACCGATTCGGGGCAGATACGCAGTATTCT. Protein: CATSRDRFGADTQYS.